These 2 T cell receptor beta chains came from one sample sequenced in a study of response to subunit inactivated influenza vaccine. TCRdb re-derived calls from the RT-PCR reads in MiXCR, one entry per CDR3 protein. The sample lists fewer than 600,000 distinct CDR3 sequences; under 8.5% were seen once. The material was PBMCs from blood, obtained 23 to 25 months after vaccination. Receptors originate from a man aged 45-69 years who received an inactivated influenza vaccine.

The chain links TRBV9 to TRBJ2-1; D unclear. V lost 3 bases and J 0 bases, leaving 10 bases between the germline ends. This CDR3 is built from 15 residues. CDR1 and CDR2 (germline): SGDLS, YYNGEE. The CDR3 nucleotides are TGTGCCAGCAGCGACGCCGCAAGCTCCTACAATGAGCAGTTCTTC. Amino acids: CASSDAASSYNEQFF.

V is TRBV5-1 and J is TRBJ2-5; D possibly corresponds to TRBD1 (6 bases). V gave up 2 bases and J gave up 0 bases, with 14 bases separating them. From germline, CDR1 is SGHRS and CDR2 YFSETQ. The CDR3 totals 16 residues. The DNA for the CDR3 is TGCGCCAGCAGCTTTGTGGCAGGGGAGAACCAAGAGACCCAGTACTTC. Translating it yields CASSFVAGENQETQYF. Looking up the rest from reference TRBV5-1 and TRBJ2-5 gives the full variable domain: KAGVTQTPRYLIKTRGQQVTLSCSPISGHRSVSWYQQTPGQGLQFLFEYFSETQRNKGNFPGRFSGRQFSNSRSEMNVSTLELGDSALYLCASSFVAGENQETQYFGPGTRLLVL.